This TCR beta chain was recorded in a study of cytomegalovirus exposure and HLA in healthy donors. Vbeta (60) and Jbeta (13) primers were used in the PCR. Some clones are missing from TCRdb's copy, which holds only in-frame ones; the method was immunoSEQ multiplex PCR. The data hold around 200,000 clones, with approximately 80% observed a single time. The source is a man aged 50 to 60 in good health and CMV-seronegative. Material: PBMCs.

The DNA for the CDR3 is TGTGCCATCAGTGTAGGACAGGGGGCCGCAGATACGCAGTATTTT. Amino acid sequence: CAISVGQGAADTQYF. The chain couples TRBV10-3 to TRBJ2-3, with 11 bases fitting TRBD1. The CDR3 is 15 residues long. The V and J ends lost 4 bases and 4 bases, in that order; junction bases with no gene match: 4. In germline, CDR1 is ENHRY, CDR2 SYGVKD.